Below, 18 T cell receptor beta chains from the same sample are listed, as sequenced in a study of OX40 agonist ivuxolimab in advanced cancers. The library was produced with the immunoSEQ multiplex PCR assay. Imported from immuneACCESS, the table was reduced by TCRdb to in-frame sequences with V and J called. These copies leave out some clones; in studies compared against another copy, an unresolved V gene accounts for under half, and the cause of the remainder is not known. For this sample there are approximately 110,000 clones; around 90% appear just once. The biggest ten clones account for under 0.9% of the sample. Specimen: CD4+ or CD8+ T cells sorted from blood, collected in a trial of the OX40 agonist ivuxolimab. The receptor set was obtained from an adult with an advanced solid tumor such as melanoma, head and neck, liver or kidney cancer.

This chain joins TRBV11-3 and TRBJ2-3, with TRBD2 matching 7 bases. V was pared by 1 base and J by 5 bases, with 3 bases of the junction left unmatched. The CDR3 spans 14 residues. The germline V gene encodes CDR1 SGHNT and CDR2 YENEEA. CDR3 sequence: CASSLGAGKDTQYF. CDR3 coding DNA: TGTGCCAGCAGCTTAGGAGCGGGGAAAGATACGCAGTATTTT.

V usage is TRBV19 and J usage is TRBJ1-2, with a tentative D call TRBD1 (6 bases). This CDR3 has 17 residues. Germline values: CDR1 LNHDA, CDR2 SQIVND (reference sequence). V lost 0 bases and J lost 6, with 20 bases in between. For the CDR3, the DNA is TGTGCCAGTAGTATAGATCTTTTGGGCCAGGACAGCGATGGCTACACCTTC. Translating gives CASSIDLLGQDSDGYTF.

This clone was detected only once. The V gene is TRBV18, the J gene TRBJ2-7; 9 nucleotides match TRBD1. This CDR3 region has 15 residues. Germline V gene lookup returns CDR1 KGHSH and CDR2 LQKENI. Trimming cost V 3 bases and J 5 bases; bases outside gene matches: 8. CDR3 residues: CASSPYGQGRNEQYF. The CDR3 coding sequence is TGTGCCAGCTCACCCTACGGACAGGGGCGGAACGAGCAGTACTTC.

The rearrangement uses TRBV5-4 and TRBJ1-5, with 7 nucleotides matching TRBD1. This CDR3 is built from 14 residues. V lost 4 bases to trimming and J lost 2 bases; unmatched junction nucleotides: 3. Germline V lookup: CDR1 SGHNT, CDR2 YYREEE (reference sequence). CDR3 region: CASSRQGGNQPQHF. CDR3 in DNA: TGTGCCAGCAGCCGACAGGGTGGCAATCAGCCCCAGCATTTT.

J is TRBJ2-1 and V is TRBV27, with 8 bases identical to TRBD2. CDR1 is MNHEY and CDR2 is SMNVEV in the germline V gene (reference sequence). V dropped 5 bases and J dropped 7; count of bases not matched to a gene: 13. This CDR3 comprises 16 residues. CDR3 protein: CASSVFRREVLNEQFF. CDR3 nucleotides: TGTGCCAGCAGTGTTTTTCGGCGGGAGGTTCTTAATGAGCAGTTCTTC.

This chain connects TRBV7-6 to TRBJ1-1, with no clear D. Per germline, CDR1 SGHVS and CDR2 FNYEAQ. V was shortened by 5 bases and J by 1 base, with 8 bases between the two germline ends. CDR3 length: 13 amino acids. The CDR3 sequence: CASSRTRNTEAFF. The CDR3 DNA sequence: TGTGCCAGCAGCCGAACGAGGAACACTGAAGCTTTCTTT.

The chain recombines TRBV9 with TRBJ1-3; the D is unclear. Germline CDR1 is SGDLS and CDR2 is YYNGEE. The CDR3 contains 14 residues. V was clipped by 1 base and J by 0 bases, with 5 bases between them. The CDR3 here is CASSVIDSGNTIYF. DNA of the CDR3: TGTGCCAGCAGCGTAATTGACTCTGGAAACACCATATATTTT.

Here the CDR3 reads CASSLAGTNTGELFF. The CDR3 DNA follows: TGTGCCAGCAGCTTAGCGGGCACGAACACCGGGGAGCTGTTTTTT. The V gene is TRBV7-2, the J gene TRBJ2-2, with unresolved D. The length of the CDR3 is 15 residues. Germline V lookup: CDR1 SGHTA, CDR2 FQGNSA. V was trimmed by 0 bases and J by 0 bases, leaving 5 bases between them.

The rearrangement uses TRBV11-2 and TRBJ1-1, with a tentative D call TRBD1 (6 bases). CDR1 SGHAT and CDR2 FQNNGV come from the germline V gene. There are 15 residues in the CDR3. V was trimmed by 1 base and J by 4 bases, leaving 13 bases between them. CDR3 coding DNA: TGTGCCAGCAGCTTAGTGGGGGGGGGCGCCACTGAAGCTTTCTTT. It translates to CASSLVGGGATEAFF.

The gene calls are TRBV18 and TRBJ2-3, with D unclear. The V end was cut by 0 bases, the J end by 6 bases, with 7 bases between. The CDR3 loop spans 13 amino acids. CDR1 and CDR2 from the germline V gene are KGHSH and LQKENI. The CDR3 loop reads CASSPPLGDTQYF. The CDR3 DNA sequence: TGTGCCAGCTCACCACCCCTAGGGGATACGCAGTATTTT.

The sample holds one count of this clone. V usage is TRBV19 and J usage is TRBJ1-3; D not certain. V was trimmed by 1 base and J by 4 bases, leaving 5 bases between them. The CDR3 is made up of 13 amino acids. Per the germline V gene, CDR1 is LNHDA and CDR2 is SQIVND (reference sequence). CDR3 sequence (DNA): TGTGCCAGTAGTATAGGGCAAGGAAACACCATATATTTT. Amino acids: CASSIGQGNTIYF.

J is TRBJ1-5 and V is TRBV7-2, with TRBD1 matching 7 bases. The CDR3 sequence is 14 residues long. Germline assignment: CDR1 SGHTA and CDR2 FQGNSA. Trimming at V came to 4 bases and at J to 4 bases, leaving 4 bases not matched to a gene. This chain's CDR3 is CASSSGQPNQPQHF. The CDR3 DNA reads as TGTGCCAGCAGCTCGGGACAGCCAAATCAGCCCCAGCATTTT.

This chain links TRBV18 with TRBJ1-1; tentatively, D is TRBD1 (6 bases). The CDR3 has 15 amino acids. Germline CDR1 and CDR2: KGHSH and LQKENI. V dropped 5 bases and J dropped 1 base, with 14 bases sitting between them. The CDR3 nucleotides read TGTGCCAGCTCATCCAGGGACAATTGGAACACTGAAGCTTTCTTT. The encoded protein is CASSSRDNWNTEAFF.

This clone was observed a few times. The V gene is TRBV7-2, the J gene TRBJ1-5; 7 positions agree with TRBD1. This CDR3 region has 15 residues. Germline V gives CDR1 SGHTA, CDR2 FQGNSA. The ends lost 1 base at V and 6 bases at J; junction bases unmatched: 6. In DNA form, the CDR3 reads TGTGCCAGCAGCTTAGGGTCAGGGGGGATTCAGCCCCAGCATTTT. Its protein is CASSLGSGGIQPQHF.

The rearrangement uses TRBV12-5 and TRBJ2-5; the D is unclear. The DNA matches TRBJ2-7 better at its end, which makes the J call doubtful. This CDR3 contains 14 residues. Germline V gene lookup returns CDR1 LGHNT and CDR2 FRNRAP. The CDR3 protein is CASGPGYGSYEQYF. CDR3 nucleotides: TGTGCTAGTGGTCCTGGGTATGGCTCCTACGAGCAGTACTTC.

The chain has TRBV7-2 and TRBJ1-5; 7 bases map to TRBD1. This CDR3 is built from 14 residues. V lost 5 bases and J lost 6; bases outside the gene matches: 7. Per germline, CDR1 SGHTA and CDR2 FQGNSA. The CDR3 DNA is TGTGCCAGCAGCAGTTTAGGGGGCGGTCAGCCCCAGCATTTT. Protein: CASSSLGGGQPQHF. Using reference TRBV7-2 and TRBJ1-5 for the parts outside the CDR3, the full variable domain is GAGVSQSPSNKVTEKGKDVELRCDPISGHTALYWYRQSLGQGLEFLIYFQGNSAPDKSGLPSDRFSAERTGGSVSTLTIQRTQQEDSAVYLCASSSLGGGQPQHFGDGTRLSIL.

The chain uses TRBV7-3 and TRBJ2-1; TRBD1 matches at 11 bases. The CDR3 runs to 15 residues. Germline V gene lookup returns CDR1 SGHTA and CDR2 FQGTGA. V trimming: 5 bases; J trimming: 9 bases; junction bases outside the gene matches: 9. The CDR3 here is CASSTSGTGGREQFF. In DNA form, the CDR3 reads TGTGCCAGCAGCACGTCCGGGACAGGGGGACGTGAGCAGTTCTTC.

The chain links TRBV28 to TRBJ2-3; unclear D gene. This CDR3 has 12 residues. The V gene lost 6 bases and the J gene lost 7 bases, with 11 bases spanning the gap. CDR1 MDHEN and CDR2 SYDVKM come from the germline V gene. The CDR3 is CASSLIEHTQYF. In DNA form, the CDR3 reads TGTGCCAGCAGCCTTATCGAACATACGCAGTATTTT.